Listed here is a single TCR beta chain. Its target is unknown. The authors ran the assay at deep level. Clones were read by immunoSEQ multiplex PCR, and TCRdb kept only the in-frame ones, dropping some. Found here are 2,500,000 or so clones, roughly 93% of them singletons; the top ten hold 0.35% to 0.45%. The CDR3 totals 12 residues. The V gene lost 4 bases and the J gene lost 12 bases, with 14 bases spanning the gap. Germline V gene sequence: CDR1 SGHRS, CDR2 YFSETQ. The sample belongs to a study of shared clonotypes between healthy human individuals. Study-wide results and caveats: Non-shared clonotypes were found to have lower generation probabilities than the clonotypes that were shared by all four of the sorted-subset donors. Naive CD4 clonotype sharing across several donors was approximately 5%. Memory subsets had estimated richness that was generally smaller than that of naive subsets.

The chain uses TRBV5-1 and TRBJ2-1; possible D gene TRBD1, 5 bases. The sequenced sample was naive CD4+ T cells from PBMCs. Subset in this sample: CD45RA+ positively selected. This clonotype was obtained from a man aged 18 to 29 in good health. Some clones in this sample may be carry-over from other donors' samples. The CDR3: CASSPTGIGQFF. The CDR3 DNA follows: TGCGCCAGCAGCCCAACAGGTATTGGGCAGTTCTTC.